Listed below are T cell receptor beta chains from one sample, sequenced in a study of glioma-infiltrating T cells after dendritic cell vaccination. The data were produced by immunoSEQ multiplex PCR, yet TCRdb's version contains in-frame clones alone and is incomplete. In the table there are over 65,000 clones, around 85% of which are singletons. This specimen consisted of blood, obtained after dendritic cell vaccination. All receptors derive from a human donor with glioblastoma. Each CDR3 is given with its conserved first and last residue. A D gene is named only where the DNA matches it firmly. The size field is filled for only some rows; it gives once, few, many or a size class.

J	D	size	V	CDR3	DNA
TRBJ2-7	.	.	TRBV5-1	CASSFGDSYEQYF	TGCGCCAGCAGCTTTGGAGACTCCTACGAGCAGTACTTC
TRBJ1-4	.	few	TRBV5-1	CASSPTGEGEKLFF	TGCGCCAGCAGCCCCACCGGCGAGGGTGAAAAACTGTTTTTT
TRBJ1-1	TRBD1	.	TRBV7-9	CASSSQGGTEAFF	TGTGCCAGCAGCTCTCAGGGGGGCACTGAAGCTTTCTTT
TRBJ2-1	TRBD1	.	TRBV27	CASSFRTGFPYNEQFF	TGTGCCAGCAGTTTCAGGACAGGCTTCCCCTACAATGAGCAGTTCTTC
TRBJ2-7	TRBD2	.	TRBV11-2	CASSLVPATSGSHGQYF	TGTGCCAGCAGCTTAGTTCCCGCTACTAGCGGGAGCCACGGGCAGTACTTC
TRBJ1-1	TRBD1	.	TRBV19	CASSNHLGQGGTEAFF	TGTGCCAGTAGTAACCACCTAGGACAGGGTGGGACTGAAGCTTTCTTT
TRBJ2-3	TRBD1	.	TRBV5-1	CASSPGDRERTDTQYF	TGCGCCAGCAGCCCCGGGGACAGGGAACGGACAGATACGCAGTATTTT
TRBJ1-4	TRBD1	.	TRBV13	CASSLRQGNEKLFF	TGTGCCAGCAGCTTACGACAGGGTAATGAAAAACTGTTTTTT
TRBJ2-1	.	.	TRBV6-5	CASSYRTVSYNEQFF	TGTGCCAGCAGTTACAGGACAGTCTCCTACAATGAGCAGTTCTTC
TRBJ2-7	.	.	TRBV18	CASSPPVTNYEQYF	TGTGCCAGCTCACCACCTGTCACTAACTACGAGCAGTACTTC
TRBJ2-5	.	.	TRBV7-9	CASSLQETQYF	TGTGCCAGCAGCCTCCAAGAGACCCAGTACTTC
TRBJ2-1	TRBD1	few	TRBV15	CATSPGTGEDEQFF	TGTGCCACCAGCCCCGGGACAGGGGAAGATGAGCAGTTCTTC
TRBJ1-4	TRBD1	.	TRBV18	CASSSDTGANEKLFF	TGTGCCAGCTCATCGGACACAGGGGCTAATGAAAAACTGTTTTTT
TRBJ2-3	.	.	TRBV6-1	CASSVRREDTQYF	TGTGCCAGCAGCGTCCGACGGGAAGATACGCAGTATTTT
TRBJ2-2	.	.	TRBV2	CASGRQVSNTGELFF	TGTGCCAGCGGACGACAGGTATCTAACACCGGGGAGCTGTTTTTT
TRBJ1-1	TRBD1	.	TRBV19	CASSLTGAVLATEAFF	TGTGCCAGTAGTTTAACAGGGGCGGTGTTGGCCACTGAAGCTTTCTTT
TRBJ2-1	.	once	TRBV28	CASSPPGQINEQFF	TGTGCCAGCAGTCCCCCGGGACAAATCAATGAGCAGTTCTTC
TRBJ1-3	TRBD1	.	TRBV4-1	CASSQATGTGNTIYF	TGCGCCAGCAGCCAAGCGACAGGGACTGGAAACACCATATATTTT
TRBJ2-5	TRBD1	.	TRBV5-1	CASSPGGGQGRETQYF	TGCGCCAGCAGCCCAGGCGGGGGACAGGGACGGGAGACCCAGTACTTC
TRBJ1-5	TRBD1	once	TRBV4-3	CASSQATAGTGGNQPQHF	TGCGCCAGCAGCCAAGCTACTGCAGGGACAGGGGGCAATCAGCCCCAGCATTTT
TRBJ2-5	.	.	TRBV28	CASNDVLGGTQYF	TGTGCCAGCAATGATGTTTTAGGAGGGACCCAGTACTTC
TRBJ1-2	TRBD1	.	TRBV7-2	CASSLRDRAGGYTF	TGTGCCAGCAGCCTCCGGGACAGGGCTGGAGGCTACACCTTC
TRBJ1-2	.	.	TRBV19	CASSQVQTLYGYTF	TGTGCCAGTAGCCAGGTCCAGACCCTCTATGGCTACACCTTC
TRBJ2-6	TRBD1	.	TRBV7-9	CASSPTGTGGGGANVLTF	TGTGCCAGCAGCCCCACCGGGACAGGGGGCGGGGGGGCCAACGTCCTGACTTTC
TRBJ1-2	.	.	TRBV5-1	CASSLVWGGDGYTF	TGCGCCAGCAGCTTGGTATGGGGCGGTGATGGCTACACCTTC
TRBJ2-5	TRBD2	few	TRBV7-2	CASSLVVAGEETQYF	TGTGCCAGCAGCTTAGTCGTAGCGGGAGAAGAGACCCAGTACTTC
TRBJ1-4	.	few	TRBV7-6	CASSTNGGEKLFF	TGTGCCAGCAGCACAAACGGGGGGGAAAAACTGTTTTTT